This T cell receptor beta chain was captured in a study of molecular identifiers for immune sequencing clone quantification. Ten or more counts support this clonotype. Sorted inputs of about 20,000 to 1,000,000 cells, with 10%, 30% or 50% RNA, yielded naive CD8 libraries. Sorting defined naive CD8 T cells as CD8+CD4-CCR7+CD45RA+. TCRdb re-derived calls from the PCR reads in MiXCR, one entry per CDR3 protein. Of about 97,000 distinct CDR3 sequences in the sample, 20% to 25% are singletons; the top ten hold around 1%. Trimming removed 4 bases from V and 4 bases from J, with 8 bases in between. The CDR3 runs to 12 residues. CDR1 MNHNY and CDR2 SVGAGI come from the germline V gene (reference sequence).

This receptor was identified in a human donor in good health. Some libraries in this study had Jurkat cell RNA spiked in. This chain links TRBV6-6 with TRBJ2-7; D tentatively fits TRBD1 or TRBD2 (5 bases each). The material sequenced was naive CD8+ T cells from blood, with Jurkat cell RNA spiked in. Noted subset: FACS-sorted CD8+CD4-CCR7+CD45RA+ naive T cells. Here the CDR3 reads CASSWDGYEQYF. CDR3 nucleotides: TGTGCCAGCAGTTGGGACGGATACGAGCAGTACTTC.